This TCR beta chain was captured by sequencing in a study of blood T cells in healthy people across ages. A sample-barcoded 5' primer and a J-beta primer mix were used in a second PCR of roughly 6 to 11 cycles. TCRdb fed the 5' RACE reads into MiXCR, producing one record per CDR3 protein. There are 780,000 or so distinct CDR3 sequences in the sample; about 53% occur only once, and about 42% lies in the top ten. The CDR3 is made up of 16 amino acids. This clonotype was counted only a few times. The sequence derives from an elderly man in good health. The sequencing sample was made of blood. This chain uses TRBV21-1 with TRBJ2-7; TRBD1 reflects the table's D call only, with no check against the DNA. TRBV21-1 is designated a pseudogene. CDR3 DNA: TGTGCCAGCTCCCAGTCGCCGGGGCAAAACTTTTCCGAGCAGTACTTC. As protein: CASSQSPGQNFSEQYF.